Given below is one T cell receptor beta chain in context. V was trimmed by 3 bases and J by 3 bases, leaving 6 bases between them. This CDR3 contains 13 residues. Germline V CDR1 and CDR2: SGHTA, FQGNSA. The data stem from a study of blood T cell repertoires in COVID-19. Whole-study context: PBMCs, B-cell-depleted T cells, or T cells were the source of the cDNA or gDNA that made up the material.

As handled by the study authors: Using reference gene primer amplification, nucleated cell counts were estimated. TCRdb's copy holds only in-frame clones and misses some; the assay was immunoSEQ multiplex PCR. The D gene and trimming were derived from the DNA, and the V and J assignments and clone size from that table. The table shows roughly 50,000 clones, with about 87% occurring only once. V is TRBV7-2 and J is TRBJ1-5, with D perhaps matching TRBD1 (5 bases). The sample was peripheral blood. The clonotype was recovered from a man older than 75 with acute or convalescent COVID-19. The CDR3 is CASSFRVNQPQHF. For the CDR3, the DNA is TGTGCCAGCAGCTTCAGGGTCAATCAGCCCCAGCATTTT.